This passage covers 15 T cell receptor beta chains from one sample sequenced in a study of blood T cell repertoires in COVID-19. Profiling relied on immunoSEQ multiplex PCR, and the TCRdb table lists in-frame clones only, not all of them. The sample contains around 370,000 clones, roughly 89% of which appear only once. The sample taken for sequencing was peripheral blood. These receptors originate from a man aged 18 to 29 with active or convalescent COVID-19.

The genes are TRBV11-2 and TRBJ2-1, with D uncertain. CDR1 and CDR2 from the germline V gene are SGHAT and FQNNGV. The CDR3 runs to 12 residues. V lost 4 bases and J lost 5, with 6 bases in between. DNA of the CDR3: TGTGCCAGCAGCTGGCCCGACAATGAGCAGTTCTTC. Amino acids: CASSWPDNEQFF. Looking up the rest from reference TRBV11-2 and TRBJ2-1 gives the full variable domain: EAGVAQSPRYKIIEKRQSVAFWCNPISGHATLYWYQQILGQGPKLLIQFQNNGVVDDSQLPKDRFSAERLKGVDSTLKIQPAKLEDSAVYLCASSWPDNEQFFGPGTRLTVL.

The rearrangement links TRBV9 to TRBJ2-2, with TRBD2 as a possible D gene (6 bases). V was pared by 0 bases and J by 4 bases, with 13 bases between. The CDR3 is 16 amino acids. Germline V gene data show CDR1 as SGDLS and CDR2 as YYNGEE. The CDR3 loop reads CASSVVDYDGTGELFF. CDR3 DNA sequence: TGTGCCAGCAGCGTAGTGGACTACGACGGCACCGGGGAGCTGTTTTTT.

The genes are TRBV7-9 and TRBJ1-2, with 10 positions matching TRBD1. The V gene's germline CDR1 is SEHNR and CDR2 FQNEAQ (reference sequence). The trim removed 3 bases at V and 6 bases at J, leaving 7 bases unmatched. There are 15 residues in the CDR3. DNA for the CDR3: TGTGCCAGCAGCTTTCCTGGACAGGGGGGTCATGGCTACACCTTC. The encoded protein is CASSFPGQGGHGYTF.

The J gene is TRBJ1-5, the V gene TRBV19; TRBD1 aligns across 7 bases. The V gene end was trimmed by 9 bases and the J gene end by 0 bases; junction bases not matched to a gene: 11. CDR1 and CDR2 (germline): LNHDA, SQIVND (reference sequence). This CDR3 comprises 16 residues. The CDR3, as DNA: TGTGCCAGCAAACGAGGACAGGTTGATAGCAATCAGCCCCAGCATTTT. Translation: CASKRGQVDSNQPQHF.

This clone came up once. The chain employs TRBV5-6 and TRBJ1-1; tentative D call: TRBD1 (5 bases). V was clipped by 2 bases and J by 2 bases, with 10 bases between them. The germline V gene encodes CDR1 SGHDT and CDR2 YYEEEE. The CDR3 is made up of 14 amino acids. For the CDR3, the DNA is TGTGCCAGCAGCTTAGGACGGACAAACACTGAAGCTTTCTTT. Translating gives CASSLGRTNTEAFF.

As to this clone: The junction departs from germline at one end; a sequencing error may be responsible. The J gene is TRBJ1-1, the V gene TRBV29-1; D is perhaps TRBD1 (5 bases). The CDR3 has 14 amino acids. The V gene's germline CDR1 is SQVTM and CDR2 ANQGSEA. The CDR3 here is CSVEGRGRNTEAFF. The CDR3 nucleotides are TGCAGCGTGGAAGGAAGGGGAAGGAACACTGAAGCTTTCTTT.

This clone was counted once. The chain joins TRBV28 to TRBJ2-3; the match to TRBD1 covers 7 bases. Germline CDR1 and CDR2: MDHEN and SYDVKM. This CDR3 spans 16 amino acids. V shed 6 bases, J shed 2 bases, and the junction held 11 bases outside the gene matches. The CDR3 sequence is CASSLTRGRFTDTQYF. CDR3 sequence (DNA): TGTGCCAGCAGCCTAACAAGGGGGCGGTTCACAGATACGCAGTATTTT.

CDR3 loop: CASSPRGSGQETQYF. Written as DNA, the CDR3 is TGTGCCAGTAGCCCGCGAGGGTCTGGACAAGAGACCCAGTACTTC. The chain links TRBV19 to TRBJ2-5; possible D gene TRBD2, 5 bases. The CDR3 is 15 amino acids. CDR1 is LNHDA, CDR2 SQIVND, per germline (reference sequence). V gave up 6 bases and J gave up 2 bases, with 16 bases separating them.

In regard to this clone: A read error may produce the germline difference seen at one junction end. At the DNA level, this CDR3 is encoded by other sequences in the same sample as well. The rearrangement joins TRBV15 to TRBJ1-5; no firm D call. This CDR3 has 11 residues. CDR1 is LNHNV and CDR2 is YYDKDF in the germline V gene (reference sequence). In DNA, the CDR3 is TGCGCCACCAGCGACCAGGCTACCCAGCATTTT. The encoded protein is CATSDQATQHF.

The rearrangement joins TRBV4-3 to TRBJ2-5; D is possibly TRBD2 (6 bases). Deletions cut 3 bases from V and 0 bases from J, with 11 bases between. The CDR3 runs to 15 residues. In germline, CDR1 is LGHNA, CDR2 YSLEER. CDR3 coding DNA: TGCGCCAGCAGCCAGACCCTAGCGTACCAAGAGACCCAGTACTTC. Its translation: CASSQTLAYQETQYF.

As DNA, the CDR3 is TGTGCCAGCATTCCGGACACGAACACCGGGGAGCTGTTTTTT. Translated, it gives CASIPDTNTGELFF. The rearrangement links TRBV6-5 to TRBJ2-2, with D maybe TRBD1 (5 bases). The CDR3 is 14 amino acids. V shed 7 bases and J shed 0 bases, with 9 bases lying between them. Germline V gives CDR1 MNHEY, CDR2 SVGAGI.

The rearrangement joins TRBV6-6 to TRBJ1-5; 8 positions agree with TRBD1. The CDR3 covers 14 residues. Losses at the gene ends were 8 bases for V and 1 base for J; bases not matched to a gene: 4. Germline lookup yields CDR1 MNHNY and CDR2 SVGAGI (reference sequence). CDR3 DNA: TGTGCCAGCGGCTACAGGGGGAGCAATCAGCCCCAGCATTTT. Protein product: CASGYRGSNQPQHF.

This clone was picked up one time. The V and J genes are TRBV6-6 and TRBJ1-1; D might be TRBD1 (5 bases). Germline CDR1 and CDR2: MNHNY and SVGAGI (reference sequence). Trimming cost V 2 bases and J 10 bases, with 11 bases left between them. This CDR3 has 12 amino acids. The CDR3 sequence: CASSYRGRGAFF. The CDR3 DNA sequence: TGTGCCAGCAGTTACCGAGGGAGGGGAGCTTTCTTT.

CDR3 region: CASSPASGKITDTQYF. CDR3 bases: TGTGCCAGCAGCCCAGCTAGCGGGAAGATCACAGATACGCAGTATTTT. This chain connects TRBV7-9 to TRBJ2-3; 9 bases agree with TRBD2. There are 16 residues in the CDR3. CDR1 and CDR2 from the germline V gene are SEHNR and FQNEAQ (reference sequence). The V segment lost 5 bases and the J segment 2 bases; nucleotides outside the gene matches: 8.

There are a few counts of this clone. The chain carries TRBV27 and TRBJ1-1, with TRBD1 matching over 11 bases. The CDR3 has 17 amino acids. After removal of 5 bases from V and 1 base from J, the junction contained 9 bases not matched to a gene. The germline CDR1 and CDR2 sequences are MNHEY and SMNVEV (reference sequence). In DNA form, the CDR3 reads TGTGCCAGCAGTGGGGCCGGGACAGGGGGGCCGAACACTGAAGCTTTCTTT. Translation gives CASSGAGTGGPNTEAFF.